This T cell receptor beta chain originates from a study of OX40 agonist ivuxolimab in advanced cancers. TCRdb's table, derived via immunoSEQ multiplex PCR, lists solely in-frame clones and lacks some. In the table there are about 85,000 clones, just over 85% of which are singletons. As concerns this clone: Its antigen remains unknown.

Overall study results and limits: Nonresponders included some who also had low normalized T-cell clonal expansion.

This CDR3 is built from 14 residues. Germline CDR1 reads SGHTA; CDR2 reads FQGNSA. The V end lost 0 bases, the J end lost 6 bases, and 12 bases lay between the germline ends. The input for sequencing was CD4+ or CD8+ T cells sorted from blood, taken in a trial of the OX40 agonist ivuxolimab. This sequence originates from an adult with an advanced solid tumor such as melanoma, head and neck, liver or kidney cancer. This rearrangement joins TRBV7-2 to TRBJ2-7, with D maybe TRBD1 (6 bases). This CDR3 reads CASSLALVGGEQYF. The DNA of the CDR3 is TGTGCCAGCAGCTTAGCTCTTGTAGGGGGCGAGCAGTACTTC.